Sequencing of this T cell receptor (beta chain) was carried out in a study of Graves' ophthalmopathy and Graves' hyperthyroidism. About the research overall: Peripheral blood sampling preceded any treatment and occurred at initial diagnosis. Study-wide results and caveats: Thyroid clonotypes that were expanded above 0.001 frequency mostly also appeared in blood.

Reliance was placed on clinical symptoms, serum thyroxine, TRAb, thyroid ultrasound and orbital computed tomography for diagnosis. Sampling about 9.7 ml of fresh peripheral blood provided the PBMCs. The CDR3 spans 14 residues. Germline CDR1 is SEHNR and CDR2 is FQNEAQ (reference sequence). Trimming pared 6 bases from V and 4 bases from J, leaving 16 bases between. This clonotype was seen more than once but under ten times. As yet, its antigen is unknown. TCR beta CDR3 amplification used RNA transcripts. Second-round multiplex PCR came after a first-round RT-PCR that employed HTBI primers. TCRdb re-called the multiplex PCR reads through MiXCR, storing one row per CDR3 protein. The table shows about 740,000 distinct CDR3 sequences, with roughly 40% occurring only once.

The sample comprised peripheral blood. The receptor was derived from an adult man with Graves' ophthalmopathy. The chain uses TRBV7-9 and TRBJ2-7, with D tentatively TRBD1 (5 bases). CDR3 sequence reads: CASSGRVRVYEQYF. In nucleotides, the CDR3 is TGTGCCAGCAGTGGTCGTGTCAGGGTGTACGAGCAGTACTTC.